This T cell receptor (beta chain) was profiled in a study of cytomegalovirus exposure and HLA in healthy donors. Notes on the study in general: Reports indicate that TCR beta sequences accurately predicted the HLA-A and HLA-B alleles of most subjects. The authors later found most CMV-associated TCR beta chains appeared HLA-restricted.

60 Vbeta and 13 Jbeta primers were used in PCR. Original processing notes: Roughly 11 million of the 80 million or so unique TCR beta chains counted in a later analysis were shared. Only in-frame clones appear in the TCRdb table, and some are missing; sequencing was by immunoSEQ multiplex PCR. That table is the source of V, J and clone size, and D and trimming were worked out from the DNA. The table lists about 100,000 clones, roughly four fifths of them singletons, with 8.5% to 10% in the top ten. Regarding this clone: Its antigen remains unknown.

The sample was PBMCs. This clonotype originated in a male donor in good health and CMV-seropositive.

The DNA for the CDR3 is TGCGCCAGCGGGCCAGGGAACACTGAAGCTTTCTTT. It translates to CASGPGNTEAFF. This chain links TRBV10-2 with TRBJ1-1; no clear D. V shed 8 bases and J shed 1 base, with 8 bases lying between them. Germline-derived CDR1 and CDR2 are WSHSY and SAAADI. The CDR3 contains 12 residues.